The entry that follows covers one T cell receptor beta chain sequence. Its antigen is currently unknown. This specimen belongs to a study of cytomegalovirus exposure and HLA in healthy donors. Study results and limitations: Associated with cytomegalovirus, according to the listing, were 150 to 200 TCR beta chains.

Trimming left V 11 bases short and J 3 bases short, with 13 bases between. The CDR3 is made up of 12 amino acids. Germline CDR1 MNHNS, CDR2 SASEGT. The PCR was carried out with 60 Vbeta primers and 13 Jbeta primers. TCRdb's copy holds only in-frame clones and misses some; the assay was immunoSEQ multiplex PCR. The sample shows roughly 240,000 clones, around 76% of them seen only once. This clonotype was sampled from a woman aged 40 to 50 in good health and CMV-seropositive. The chain combines TRBV6-1 with TRBJ1-1, with a tentative D call TRBD1 (6 bases). The sample comprised PBMCs. The CDR3 is CAGRQEHTEAFF. The CDR3 DNA reads as TGTGCCGGTCGACAGGAGCACACTGAAGCTTTCTTT.